A selection of T cell receptor beta chains follows, all from one sample in a study of radiation and T cells in renal cell carcinoma. Profiling relied on immunoSEQ multiplex PCR, and the TCRdb table lists in-frame clones only, not all of them. This sample yields approximately 51,000 clones, of which 65% to 90% are seen a single time; 30% to 35% belongs to the top ten. The material sequenced was blood, taken from a patient whose treatment included radiotherapy and nephrectomy. These receptors originate from a woman between 70 and 85 years old with renal cell carcinoma. The CDR3 runs from the conserved cysteine through the conserved F or W. D genes are given only for firm matches. Clone size appears in some rows only: once, few, many, or a class for an expanded clone.

d_call	cdr3_length	v_call	clone_size	j_call	cdr3_nt	cdr3_aa
-	14	TRBV6-1	-	TRBJ1-3	TGTGCCACTAAGGACACCTACTCTGGAAACACCATATATTTT	CATKDTYSGNTIYF
-	14	TRBV4-2	-	TRBJ2-7	TGTGCCAGCAGCCAAGAGGTGGTTGCCTACGAGCAGTACTTC	CASSQEVVAYEQYF
TRBD2	14	TRBV10-3	-	TRBJ2-5	TGTGCCATCAGTGAGTCGACTAGCGGAGAGACCCAGTACTTC	CAISESTSGETQYF
TRBD2	16	TRBV4-1	-	TRBJ2-5	TGCGCCAGCAGCCCGGAAAGCGGGATAGTGTTAGAGACCCAGTACTTC	CASSPESGIVLETQYF
-	13	TRBV11-3	-	TRBJ1-2	TGTGCCAGCAGCTTAGCGGGGAGCTATGGCTACACCTTC	CASSLAGSYGYTF
-	11	TRBV19	-	TRBJ2-5	TGTGCCAGTAGTATCCACGAGACCCAGTACTTC	CASSIHETQYF
-	12	TRBV30	-	TRBJ1-1	TGTGCCTGTTATCCACGGATAACTGAAGCTTTCTTT	CACYPRITEAFF
-	14	TRBV18	few	TRBJ2-7	TGTGCCAGCTCACTGAACAGGGACTCCTACGAGCAGTACTTC	CASSLNRDSYEQYF
TRBD2	19	TRBV7-6	-	TRBJ2-3	TGTGCCAGCAGCACCCCCCGCGGGCGACTAGCGGGAGGGGGAGATACGCAGTATTTT	CASSTPRGRLAGGGDTQYF
-	12	TRBV2	-	TRBJ2-3	TGTGCCAGCAGTGGGGGCACAGATACGCAGTATTTT	CASSGGTDTQYF
-	11	TRBV5-4	-	TRBJ2-3	TGTGCCTGCGCCGGCACAGATACGCAGTATTTT	CACAGTDTQYF
-	18	TRBV7-3	few	TRBJ1-6	TGTGCCAGCAGCATGAAGGGTAGGTATAGCTCCTATAATTCACCCCTCCACTTT	CASSMKGRYSSYNSPLHF
-	14	TRBV5-4	few	TRBJ1-1	TGTGCCAGCAGCTTGAGAGGGTTTGCGGGTGAAGCTTTCTTT	CASSLRGFAGEAFF
-	13	TRBV5-4	-	TRBJ2-4	TGTGCCAGCAGCTTGGACACCCAAAACATTCAGTACTTC	CASSLDTQNIQYF
-	13	TRBV5-1	-	TRBJ1-1	TGCGCCAGCAGCACAGCACAGAACACTGAAGCTTTCTTT	CASSTAQNTEAFF
-	15	TRBV11-2	few	TRBJ2-1	TGTGCCAGCAGCCAGACGACTGGACTTTTCCATGAGCAGTTCTTC	CASSQTTGLFHEQFF
-	14	TRBV5-1	-	TRBJ2-4	TGCGCCAGCAGCTCAGGGCGGGGCTCAGACATTCAGTACTTC	CASSSGRGSDIQYF
TRBD2	14	TRBV6-1	once	TRBJ2-5	TGTGCCAGCAGGGATAGCGGGGGGTTGGAGACCCAGTACTTC	CASRDSGGLETQYF
-	15	TRBV6-5	-	TRBJ2-6	TGTGCCAGCAGTGGGTGGGACTCTGGGGCCAACGTCCTGACTTTC	CASSGWDSGANVLTF
TRBD2	13	TRBV2	few	TRBJ2-5	TGTGCCAGCAGCCCGGGGGGGTTTGAGACCCAGTACTTC	CASSPGGFETQYF
-	14	TRBV7-2	-	TRBJ2-7	TGTGCCAGCAGCTTAGCAGTGAACTCCTACGAGCAGTACTTC	CASSLAVNSYEQYF
-	11	TRBV6-7	-	TRBJ2-7	TGTGCCAGCCGTGCTTACTACGAGCAGTACTTC	CASRAYYEQYF
TRBD2	14	TRBV6-6	-	TRBJ2-5	TGTGCCAGCAGTTTGACTAGCGGTCAGGAGACCCAGTACTTC	CASSLTSGQETQYF
-	14	TRBV13	-	TRBJ2-3	TGTGCCAGCAGCCGAACCGGCAGCCCAGATACGCAGTATTTT	CASSRTGSPDTQYF
TRBD1	16	TRBV5-1	-	TRBJ2-1	TGCGCCAGCAGCTCGGACAGGGGCTCCTATGGGAATGAGCAGTTCTTC	CASSSDRGSYGNEQFF
TRBD1	14	TRBV19	-	TRBJ1-2	TGTGCCAGTAGTCAGCTGGGGACAGGGCTCGGCTACACCTTC	CASSQLGTGLGYTF
-	16	TRBV5-8	-	TRBJ2-7	TGTGCCAGCAGCTTGGATTTTCGCACAACAGGGTACGAGCAGTACTTC	CASSLDFRTTGYEQYF
-	17	TRBV6-1	-	TRBJ2-2	TGTGCCAGCAGTGAATGGCCCGGGAATGGGGAAATCGGGGAGCTGTTTTTT	CASSEWPGNGEIGELFF
-	15	TRBV9	-	TRBJ2-7	TGTGCCAGCAGCCTGGCGAGCGGGTTATTCTACGAGCAGTACTTC	CASSLASGLFYEQYF
-	13	TRBV2	-	TRBJ2-1	TGTGCCAGCAGTGAACCAGGGTACAATGAGCAGTTCTTC	CASSEPGYNEQFF
-	13	TRBV5-1	-	TRBJ1-2	TGCGCCAGCAGCCAGGACAGAGTGAGGGGCTACACCTTC	CASSQDRVRGYTF
-	14	TRBV2	-	TRBJ2-1	TGTGCCAGCAGTGGGAACGGGATTTTCAATGAGCAGTTCTTC	CASSGNGIFNEQFF
-	15	TRBV5-4	-	TRBJ1-2	TGTGCCAGCAGCTTGGAGGGCCCTGCCAGGGAGGGCTACACCTTC	CASSLEGPAREGYTF
-	17	TRBV27	once	TRBJ2-5	TGTGCCAGCAGTACTTTTTGGGGCCCTCAGGGCCAAGAGACCCAGTACTTC	CASSTFWGPQGQETQYF
TRBD2	14	TRBV7-9	-	TRBJ2-1	TGTGCCAGCAGCTTTAGCGGGAGGGGCGATGAGCAGTTCTTC	CASSFSGRGDEQFF
-	15	TRBV18	once	TRBJ1-2	TGTGCCAGCTCACCACCTAGCAGGGGTTTATATGGCTACACCTTC	CASSPPSRGLYGYTF
-	13	TRBV7-9	-	TRBJ1-1	TGTGCCAGCAGTTCGGCAGGGAAGACTGAAGCTTTCTTT	CASSSAGKTEAFF
TRBD1	16	TRBV29-1	-	TRBJ1-3	TGCAGCGTTGCGGCAGGGGGCTACGTCTCTGGAAACACCATATATTTT	CSVAAGGYVSGNTIYF
-	16	TRBV6-1	-	TRBJ2-5	TGTGCCAGCAGTGCCGGGATCCCCTTGGGGAAAGAGACCCAGTACTTC	CASSAGIPLGKETQYF
-	15	TRBV4-2	-	TRBJ1-6	TGTGCCAGCAGCCCCAGCGACAGCCTTAATTCACCCCTCCACTTT	CASSPSDSLNSPLHF
TRBD2	14	TRBV5-1	-	TRBJ2-7	TGCGCCAGCAGCAAGACTAGCGGACCCTACGAGCAGTACTTC	CASSKTSGPYEQYF
-	13	TRBV5-1	-	TRBJ2-1	TGCGCCAGCAGCTTGGAGGGAGGTCCTGAGCAGTTCTTC	CASSLEGGPEQFF
-	14	TRBV6-1	few	TRBJ1-5	TGTGCCAGCGGGGTCGGAGGGTCTGCGGAGCCCCAGCATTTT	CASGVGGSAEPQHF
-	16	TRBV13	-	TRBJ1-2	TGTGCCAGCACCCCGGGACCTACTACCGCCCATTATGGCTACACCTTC	CASTPGPTTAHYGYTF
-	14	TRBV4-1	-	TRBJ1-1	TGCGCCAGCAGCCATCGGGTTCAGAACACTGAAGCTTTCTTT	CASSHRVQNTEAFF
-	14	TRBV27	-	TRBJ2-3	TGTGCCAGCAGTTTAGGGTTTAGCACAGATACGCAGTATTTT	CASSLGFSTDTQYF
TRBD1	16	TRBV5-1	-	TRBJ1-3	TGCGCCAGCAGCTCGCATGGACAGGGTGCTGGAAACACCATATATTTT	CASSSHGQGAGNTIYF
-	15	TRBV6-6	-	TRBJ1-5	TGTGCCAGCAGGCCCAGTCTTGGGGGCAATCAGCCCCAGCATTTT	CASRPSLGGNQPQHF
-	14	TRBV9	-	TRBJ1-1	TGTGCCAGCAGCGTAGTGGGGGCCGGCGCTGAAGCTTTCTTT	CASSVVGAGAEAFF
-	15	TRBV27	-	TRBJ1-4	TGTGCCAGCAGTTTAATGTTCGCAACTAATGAAAAACTGTTTTTT	CASSLMFATNEKLFF
TRBD2	14	TRBV25-1	-	TRBJ2-7	TGTGCCACCTCCCCGAGCGGGGGGAAGTACGAGCAGTACTTC	CATSPSGGKYEQYF
-	17	TRBV15	-	TRBJ2-5	TGTGCCACCAGCATCCTCGGCGCGGGGGCGGGTTCCGAGACCCAGTACTTC	CATSILGAGAGSETQYF
-	14	TRBV7-9	-	TRBJ2-2	TGTGCCAGCTACCGGCTAGCGAACACCGGGGAGCTGTTTTTT	CASYRLANTGELFF
-	16	TRBV7-8	-	TRBJ1-5	TGTGCCAGCAGCTCAGGGCCTACCTATAGCAATCAGCCCCAGCATTTT	CASSSGPTYSNQPQHF
TRBD2	15	TRBV15	-	TRBJ2-1	TGTGCCACCAAGTGGCTAGCGGGGTCCTACAATGAGCAGTTCTTC	CATKWLAGSYNEQFF
-	13	TRBV10-3	-	TRBJ2-5	TGTGCCATCAGTGAGGGACAGAAAGAGACCCAGTACTTC	CAISEGQKETQYF
-	13	TRBV6-1	many	TRBJ1-2	TGTGCCAGCAGGCGGGCCGGTAACTATGGCTACACCTTC	CASRRAGNYGYTF